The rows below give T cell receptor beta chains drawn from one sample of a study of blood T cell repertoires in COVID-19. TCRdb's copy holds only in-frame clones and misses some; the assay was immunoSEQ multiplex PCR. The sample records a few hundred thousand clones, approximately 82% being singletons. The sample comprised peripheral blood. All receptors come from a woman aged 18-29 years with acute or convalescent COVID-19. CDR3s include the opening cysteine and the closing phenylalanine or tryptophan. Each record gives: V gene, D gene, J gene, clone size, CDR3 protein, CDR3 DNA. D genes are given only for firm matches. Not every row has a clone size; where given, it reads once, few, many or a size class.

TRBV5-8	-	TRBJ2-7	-	CASSLARAGPYEQYF	TGTGCCAGCAGCTTGGCTAGGGCGGGACCCTACGAGCAGTACTTC
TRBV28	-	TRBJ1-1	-	CASRLGQGEAFF	TGTGCCAGCAGGCTCGGGCAGGGAGAAGCTTTCTTT
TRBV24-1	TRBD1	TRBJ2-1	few	CATSDQGAGHEQFF	TGTGCCACCAGTGACCAGGGGGCCGGGCATGAGCAGTTCTTC
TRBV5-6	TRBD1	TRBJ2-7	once	CASREMGQGAREQYF	TGTGCCAGCAGGGAGATGGGACAGGGGGCGCGCGAGCAGTACTTC
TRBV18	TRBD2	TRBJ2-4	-	CASSPEYSGGKNIQYF	TGTGCCAGCTCACCGGAATATAGCGGGGGGAAAAACATTCAGTACTTC
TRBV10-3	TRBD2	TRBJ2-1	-	CAISDLAGVGNEQFF	TGTGCCATCAGTGACTTAGCGGGAGTGGGCAATGAGCAGTTCTTC
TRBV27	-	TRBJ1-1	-	CASSLTAGGNTEAFF	TGTGCCAGCAGCCTCACGGCGGGGGGAAACACTGAAGCTTTCTTT
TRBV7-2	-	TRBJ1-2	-	CASSLGARTNKFGGYTF	TGTGCCAGCAGCTTAGGGGCGAGGACAAATAAATTTGGTGGCTACACCTTC
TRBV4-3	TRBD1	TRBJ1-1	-	CASSQAGTANTEAFF	TGCGCCAGCAGCCAGGCCGGGACAGCGAACACTGAAGCTTTCTTT
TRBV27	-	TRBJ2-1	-	CASSLLGTVSNEQFF	TGTGCCAGCAGTTTATTAGGTACAGTGAGCAATGAGCAGTTCTTC
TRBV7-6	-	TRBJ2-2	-	CASSPDILNTGELFF	TGTGCCAGCAGCCCGGACATTCTAAACACCGGGGAGCTGTTTTTT
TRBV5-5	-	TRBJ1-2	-	CASSPGQVHYGYTF	TGTGCCAGCAGCCCCGGCCAGGTCCACTATGGCTACACCTTC
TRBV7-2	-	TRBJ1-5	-	CASSFRRKDQPQHF	TGTGCCAGCAGCTTTCGGCGGAAAGATCAGCCCCAGCATTTT
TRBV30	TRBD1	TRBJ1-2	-	CAWSVYRGPNYGYTF	TGTGCCTGGAGTGTTTACAGGGGGCCCAACTATGGCTACACCTTC
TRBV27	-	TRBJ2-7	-	CASSFNSRYEQYF	TGTGCCAGCAGTTTCAACTCCCGCTACGAGCAGTACTTC
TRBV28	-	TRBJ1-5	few	CASSANGGVNQPQHF	TGTGCCAGCAGTGCTAACGGGGGGGTTAATCAGCCCCAGCATTTT
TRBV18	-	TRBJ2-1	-	CASSPQSSSYNEQFF	TGTGCCAGCTCACCGCAATCGAGCTCCTACAATGAGCAGTTCTTC
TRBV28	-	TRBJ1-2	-	CASSKGLGGGYTF	TGTGCCAGCAGCAAAGGGTTGGGAGGTGGCTACACCTTC
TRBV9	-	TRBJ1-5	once	CASSVWGVGQPQHF	TGTGCCAGCAGCGTATGGGGGGTTGGCCAGCCCCAGCATTTT
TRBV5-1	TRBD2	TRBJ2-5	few	CASSMGRGYQETQYF	TGCGCCAGCAGCATGGGGCGGGGGTACCAAGAGACCCAGTACTTC
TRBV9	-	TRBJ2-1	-	CASSVEGEQFF	TGTGCCAGCAGCGTGGAGGGGGAGCAGTTCTTC
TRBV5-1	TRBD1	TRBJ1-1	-	CASSISGTENTEAFF	TGCGCCAGCAGCATTTCCGGGACAGAGAACACTGAAGCTTTCTTT
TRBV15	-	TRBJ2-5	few	CATSRVAGAGETQYF	TGTGCCACCAGCAGAGTGGCGGGTGCAGGAGAGACCCAGTACTTC
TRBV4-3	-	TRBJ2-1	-	CASSQEGRLYNEQFF	TGCGCCAGCAGCCAAGAAGGCAGGTTATACAATGAGCAGTTCTTC
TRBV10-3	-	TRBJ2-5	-	CAISGQALETQYF	TGTGCCATCAGTGGACAGGCCTTGGAGACCCAGTACTTC
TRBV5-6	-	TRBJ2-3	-	CASSRGIVGTDTQYF	TGTGCCAGCAGCCGGGGGATCGTTGGCACAGATACGCAGTATTTT
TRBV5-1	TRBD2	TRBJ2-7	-	CASRWGGHDEQYF	TGCGCCAGCAGATGGGGAGGGCACGACGAGCAGTACTTC
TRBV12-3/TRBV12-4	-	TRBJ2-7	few	CASRNYRSYEQYF	TGTGCCAGCAGGAATTACAGGTCCTACGAGCAGTACTTC
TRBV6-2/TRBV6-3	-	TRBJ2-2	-	CASSYSSVVGELFF	TGTGCCAGCAGTTACTCCTCGGTTGTCGGGGAGCTGTTTTTT